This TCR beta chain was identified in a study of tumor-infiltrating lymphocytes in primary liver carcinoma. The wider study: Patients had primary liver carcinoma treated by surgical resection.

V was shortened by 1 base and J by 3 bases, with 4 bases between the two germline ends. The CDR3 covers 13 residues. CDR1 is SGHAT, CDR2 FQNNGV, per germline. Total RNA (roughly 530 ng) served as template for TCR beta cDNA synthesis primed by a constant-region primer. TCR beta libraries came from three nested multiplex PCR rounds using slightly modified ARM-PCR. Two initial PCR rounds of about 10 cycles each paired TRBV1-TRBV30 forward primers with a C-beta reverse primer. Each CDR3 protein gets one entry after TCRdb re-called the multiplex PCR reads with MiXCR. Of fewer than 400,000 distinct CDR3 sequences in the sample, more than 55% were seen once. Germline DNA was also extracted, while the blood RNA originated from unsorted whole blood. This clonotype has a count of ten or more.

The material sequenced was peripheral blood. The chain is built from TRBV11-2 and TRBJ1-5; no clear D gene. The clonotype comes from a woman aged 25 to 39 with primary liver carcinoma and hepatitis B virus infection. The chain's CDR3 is CASSLGDNQPQHF. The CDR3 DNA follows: TGTGCCAGCAGCTTAGGGGACAATCAGCCCCAGCATTTT.